Detailed here is one T cell receptor beta chain. TCRdb's table, derived via immunoSEQ multiplex PCR, lists solely in-frame clones and lacks some. The sample lists around 62,000 clones; around nine tenths were seen once. The source of the sample is a study of OX40 agonist ivuxolimab in advanced cancers. CDR1 is LNHNV and CDR2 is YYDKDF in the germline V gene (reference sequence). V lost 0 bases to trimming and J lost 6 bases; unmatched junction nucleotides: 5. The length of the CDR3 is 15 residues. The TCR originated in an adult with an advanced solid tumor such as melanoma, head and neck, liver or kidney cancer. The chain employs TRBV15 and TRBJ1-5; TRBD1 matches 7 bases. Sequenced here: CD4+ or CD8+ T cells sorted from blood, sampled in a trial of the OX40 agonist ivuxolimab. In DNA, the CDR3 is TGTGCCACCAGCAGAGAAAGGGACAGTTTTCAGCCCCAGCATTTT. Protein product: CATSRERDSFQPQHF.